This is a list of T cell receptor beta chains from one sample in a study of memory CD4+ T cells and cytomegalovirus serostatus. Here immunoSEQ multiplex PCR was the method, and the copy in TCRdb shows in-frame clones only, minus some. The sample lists 55,000 or so clones; over 60% were seen once. The sample comprised memory CD4+ T cells from blood. These TCRs come from an adult in good health and CMV-seropositive. Each CDR3 is given with its conserved first and last residue. The D gene is left open where the match is weak. Where a row states a size, it is once, few, many or the class of an expanded clone; other rows omit it.

V	size	D	J	CDR3	DNA
TRBV6-1	medium-sized	-	TRBJ2-7	CASSAQIPSGRIIYEQYF	TGTGCCAGCAGTGCCCAAATCCCCAGTGGGAGGATAATATACGAGCAGTACTTC
TRBV30	once	-	TRBJ1-2	CAWSASFRVLNGYTF	TGTGCCTGGAGTGCCAGTTTCAGGGTTCTGAATGGCTACACCTTC
TRBV21-1	few	-	TRBJ1-5	CASGGGGNQPQHF	TGTGCCAGCGGGGGGGGCGGCAATCAGCCCCAGCATTTT
TRBV28	-	-	TRBJ1-5	CASTNLQGGIYQPQHF	TGTGCCAGCACCAACCTACAGGGAGGAATTTATCAGCCCCAGCATTTT
TRBV15	-	-	TRBJ1-2	CATSRAGDGGTGRGYTF	TGTGCCACCAGCAGAGCGGGAGACGGGGGTACCGGGAGAGGCTACACCTTC
TRBV5-1	-	-	TRBJ2-5	CASSQSDPWETQYF	TGCGCCAGCAGCCAATCGGACCCGTGGGAGACCCAGTACTTC
TRBV2	-	TRBD1	TRBJ1-2	CASSRDRSNYGYTF	TGTGCCAGCAGCCGGGACAGAAGTAATTATGGCTACACCTTC
TRBV6-1	-	TRBD2	TRBJ2-1	CASSVTSGGLNEQFF	TGTGCCAGCAGTGTTACTAGCGGGGGGCTCAATGAGCAGTTCTTC
TRBV11-2	-	-	TRBJ1-2	CASSFSGAPTYGYTF	TGTGCCAGCAGCTTCTCAGGGGCCCCTACCTATGGCTACACCTTC
TRBV6-1	-	-	TRBJ1-1	CASSEKSTEAFF	TGTGCCAGCAGTGAGAAATCCACTGAAGCTTTCTTT
TRBV5-6	once	TRBD2	TRBJ2-3	CASSSLRTSGITDTQYF	TGTGCCAGCAGCTCCCTACGGACTAGCGGGATCACAGATACGCAGTATTTT
TRBV7-9	-	TRBD2	TRBJ2-6	CASSLGLAGPWANVLTF	TGTGCCAGCAGCTTAGGGCTAGCGGGCCCCTGGGCCAACGTCCTGACTTTC
TRBV28	few	TRBD1	TRBJ1-3	CASSNPGGTDNGNTIYF	TGTGCCAGCAGCAATCCCGGGGGGACAGATAATGGAAACACCATATATTTT
TRBV12-2	few	-	TRBJ1-6	CASRLWPGLNSPLHF	TGTGCAAGTCGCTTATGGCCGGGTCTTAATTCACCCCTCCACTTT
TRBV5-1	-	-	TRBJ2-7	CASSWGHPDGEQYF	TGCGCCAGCAGCTGGGGACACCCAGATGGCGAGCAGTACTTC
TRBV7-6	-	-	TRBJ1-5	CASSSNRAGQPQHF	TGTGCCAGCAGCTCCAACAGGGCCGGTCAGCCCCAGCATTTT
TRBV6-1	-	-	TRBJ2-7	CASSEALGLAYYEQYF	TGTGCCAGCAGTGAAGCGCTAGGGCTAGCGTACTACGAGCAGTACTTC
TRBV29-1	-	-	TRBJ1-2	CSVTEGTNYGYTF	TGCAGCGTCACAGAAGGGACAAACTATGGCTACACCTTC
TRBV27	few	-	TRBJ1-5	CASSPSGQPHQPQHF	TGTGCCAGCAGTCCCTCGGGACAACCCCATCAGCCCCAGCATTTT
TRBV19	-	-	TRBJ1-2	CASKRSGPNYGYTF	TGTGCCAGTAAGAGGTCAGGGCCTAACTATGGCTACACCTTC
TRBV19	-	TRBD2	TRBJ2-7	CAGTSGPSYEQYF	TGTGCCGGGACTAGCGGGCCCTCCTACGAGCAGTACTTC
TRBV11-2	medium-sized	-	TRBJ1-1	CATTRRGRAFF	TGTGCCACCACGAGGCGGGGGAGAGCTTTCTTT
TRBV2	-	TRBD1	TRBJ2-7	CASRSKGANSYEQYF	TGTGCCAGCCGAAGTAAGGGGGCGAACTCCTACGAGCAGTACTTC
TRBV19	-	TRBD1	TRBJ2-1	CASRQDRSSYNEQFF	TGTGCCAGTAGACAGGACAGGAGCTCCTACAATGAGCAGTTCTTC
TRBV15	-	-	TRBJ2-7	CATSQGGVYEQYF	TGTGCCACCAGCCAGGGAGGCGTCTACGAGCAGTACTTC
TRBV18	once	TRBD1	TRBJ1-2	CASSPNQDRSYTF	TGTGCCAGCTCACCAAACCAGGACAGGAGCTACACCTTC
TRBV4-3	-	-	TRBJ1-6	CASSQDLRVSPLHF	TGCGCCAGCAGCCAAGATCTGCGGGTTTCACCCCTCCACTTT
TRBV28	once	TRBD1	TRBJ1-4	CASSPGQEKLFF	TGTGCCAGCAGTCCGGGACAGGAAAAACTGTTTTTT
TRBV28	-	-	TRBJ2-4	CASTPTGRKNIQYF	TGTGCCAGCACCCCGACTGGCAGAAAAAACATTCAGTACTTC
TRBV29-1	-	-	TRBJ1-2	CSVERPAPNYGYTF	TGCAGCGTTGAAAGGCCAGCCCCTAACTATGGCTACACCTTC
TRBV6-6	-	-	TRBJ1-1	CASRQLMNTEAFF	TGTGCCAGCAGACAGCTCATGAACACTGAAGCTTTCTTT
TRBV19	once	-	TRBJ1-1	CASSMGLGRAVNTEAFF	TGTGCCAGTAGTATGGGCTTGGGGAGGGCGGTGAACACTGAAGCTTTCTTT
TRBV30	-	-	TRBJ1-4	CAWSSGLGGEVIEKLFF	TGTGCCTGGAGTAGCGGATTGGGGGGCGAGGTTATTGAAAAACTGTTTTTT
TRBV12-5	-	-	TRBJ2-1	CASGLGHREWGQFF	TGTGCTAGTGGTTTGGGACACAGGGAGTGGGGACAGTTCTTC
TRBV7-7	-	TRBD1	TRBJ2-1	CASSLTGADIEQFF	TGTGCTAGCAGCTTAACAGGGGCGGATATTGAGCAGTTCTTC
TRBV6-1	-	TRBD2	TRBJ2-5	CASRRTSGGTETQYF	TGTGCCAGCAGACGTACTAGCGGGGGGACAGAGACCCAGTACTTC